These 15 T cell receptor beta chains share one sample of origin, sequenced in a study of OX40 agonist ivuxolimab in advanced cancers. Libraries were prepared by immunoSEQ multiplex PCR; TCRdb keeps only in-frame clonotypes and omits some of them. The sample gives more than 80,000 clones, about 90% of which show up once; approximately 1.5% is in the top ten. This sample comprised CD4+ or CD8+ T cells sorted from blood, obtained in a trial of the OX40 agonist ivuxolimab. These receptors originate from an adult with an advanced solid tumor such as melanoma, head and neck, liver or kidney cancer.

The J gene is TRBJ2-2, the V gene TRBV25-1; tentative D call: TRBD2 (5 bases). The germline V and J ends were trimmed by 6 bases and 7 bases, with 9 bases remaining between them. CDR3 length: 12 residues. Germline V gene sequence: CDR1 MGHDK, CDR2 SYGVNS. The CDR3 DNA is TGTGCCAGCAGGCACAGCGGCGGGGAGCTGTTTTTT. It encodes CASRHSGGELFF.

The chain combines TRBV7-2 with TRBJ2-7; D is unresolved. V lost 3 bases to trimming and J lost 6 bases, with 6 bases between them. Germline V gives CDR1 SGHTA, CDR2 FQGNSA. The CDR3 is 11 amino acids. DNA for the CDR3: TGTGCCAGCAGCTTGGCCGGCGAGCAGTACTTC. It translates to CASSLAGEQYF.

This clone was picked up one time. The chain couples TRBV25-1 to TRBJ1-2; the D is unclear. The length of the CDR3 is 12 residues. V dropped 1 base and J dropped 3 bases, with 3 bases sitting between them. Looked up from germline, CDR1 is MGHDK and CDR2 is SYGVNS. In DNA, the CDR3 is TGTGCCAGCAGTGAATTAGACTATGGCTACACCTTC. Protein sequence: CASSELDYGYTF.

CDR3 sequence reads: CASVSGTRNTIYF. The CDR3 DNA reads as TGTGCCAGCGTCTCCGGGACGAGAAACACCATATATTTT. V gene TRBV28 combines with J gene TRBJ1-3, with a possible D match to TRBD1 (5 bases). This CDR3 is 13 amino acids long. V dropped 8 bases and J dropped 5 bases, with 13 bases sitting between them. Germline CDR1 and CDR2: MDHEN and SYDVKM.

The chain recombines TRBV6-4 with TRBJ2-6; the D call may be TRBD1 or TRBD2 (5 bases each). Germline V gives CDR1 MRHNA, CDR2 SNTAGT. V lost 5 bases and J 0 bases, leaving 8 bases between the germline ends. This CDR3 has 15 amino acids. CDR3 in amino acids: CASSPGSSGANVLTF. The DNA of the CDR3 is TGTGCCAGCAGTCCAGGGAGCTCTGGGGCCAACGTCCTGACTTTC.

V and J are TRBV6-1 and TRBJ2-3; D is uncertain. Trimming cost V 0 bases and J 4 bases, with 8 bases left between them. CDR1 is MNHNS and CDR2 is SASEGT in the germline V gene. The CDR3 has 14 amino acids. In DNA form, the CDR3 reads TGTGCCAGCAGTGAAGCCCTTGTGGCAGATACGCAGTATTTT. Translating gives CASSEALVADTQYF.

The chain uses TRBV18 and TRBJ2-7; perhaps TRBD2 as D (5 bases). CDR3 size: 13 residues. Germline V gives CDR1 KGHSH, CDR2 LQKENI. With 0 bases removed from V and 7 bases from J, the gap between germline ends came to 10 bases. Here the CDR3 DNA reads TGTGCCAGCTCACCACCGATCACGGGAGAGCAGTACTTC. It translates to CASSPPITGEQYF. Looking up the rest from reference TRBV18 and TRBJ2-7 gives the full variable domain: NAGVMQNPRHLVRRRGQEARLRCSPMKGHSHVYWYRQLPEEGLKFMVYLQKENIIDESGMPKERFSAEFPKEGPSILRIQQVVRGDSAAYFCASSPPITGEQYFGPGTRLTVT.

This sequence joins TRBV19 and TRBJ2-2; 8 nucleotides match TRBD2. The CDR3 is 13 amino acids. V shed 7 bases and J 6 bases; nucleotides not matched to a gene: 4. Germline CDR1 and CDR2: LNHDA and SQIVND (reference sequence). The CDR3 DNA follows: TGTGCCAGTAAACCGGGGGGGGCCGGGGAGCTGTTTTTT. Residues: CASKPGGAGELFF.

There are a few counts of this clone. This CDR3 is CASSVHTGSTEAFF. The CDR3 DNA follows: TGCGCCAGCAGCGTACATACAGGGAGTACTGAAGCTTTCTTT. J is TRBJ1-1 and V is TRBV5-1; D might be TRBD1 (6 bases). This CDR3 has 14 residues. Germline V gene data show CDR1 as SGHRS and CDR2 as YFSETQ. Trimming removed 4 bases from V and 5 bases from J, with 15 bases in between.

This rearrangement joins TRBV2 to TRBJ2-5, with D perhaps matching TRBD2 (5 bases). This CDR3 is built from 13 residues. Germline V gene data show CDR1 as SNHLY and CDR2 as FYNNEI. Trimming removed 4 bases at V and 7 bases at J, with 13 bases between. DNA for the CDR3: TGTGCCAGCAGTGGCCTATCGGCGGGGACCCAGTACTTC. Residues: CASSGLSAGTQYF.

The rearrangement joins TRBV6-1 to TRBJ2-2; no firm D call. The ends were cut back, 4 bases at V and 0 bases at J, with 9 bases in the middle. This CDR3 region has 15 residues. The germline CDR1 and CDR2 sequences are MNHNS and SASEGT. This CDR3 is CASSGRTANTGELFF. Written as DNA, the CDR3 is TGTGCCAGCAGTGGCAGGACGGCGAACACCGGGGAGCTGTTTTTT.

The chain employs TRBV19 and TRBJ1-3, with unresolved D. The CDR3 is 16 amino acids. Germline CDR1 and CDR2: LNHDA and SQIVND (reference sequence). V dropped 0 bases and J dropped 0 bases, with 9 bases sitting between them. The CDR3 bases are TGTGCCAGTAGTATAGATGGGGTCGCCTCTGGAAACACCATATATTTT. This codes for CASSIDGVASGNTIYF.

The V call is TRBV7-8, the J call TRBJ2-7; weak D call: TRBD1 (6 bases). This CDR3 is built from 15 residues. The germline gives CDR1 SGHVS, CDR2 FQNEAQ. With 4 bases removed from V and 2 bases from J, the gap between germline ends came to 15 bases. This CDR3 is CASSSGTGMAYEQYF. CDR3 nucleotide sequence: TGTGCCAGCAGCTCCGGAACAGGGATGGCCTACGAGCAGTACTTC.

The chain carries TRBV19 and TRBJ2-7; D unresolved. Trimming took off 8 bases at V and 1 base at J, with 12 bases between the two ends. Germline CDR1 reads LNHDA; CDR2 reads SQIVND (reference sequence). The CDR3 sequence is 13 residues long. The CDR3 nucleotides are TGTGCCAGTCAACCTAGGACGTCCTACGAGCAGTACTTC. Translation: CASQPRTSYEQYF.

The chain combines TRBV7-8 with TRBJ2-3, with TRBD1 identical over 7 bases. The CDR3 contains 15 residues. Germline values: CDR1 SGHVS, CDR2 FQNEAQ. V was pared by 3 bases and J by 8 bases, with 11 bases of the junction left unmatched. The CDR3 here is CASSFGDRDLGTQYF. The CDR3, as DNA: TGTGCCAGCAGCTTTGGTGACAGGGATCTGGGTACGCAGTATTTT.